This T cell receptor (beta chain) came from a study of blood T cell repertoires in COVID-19 (dated by TCRdb to 2018 to 2021). At the level of the whole study: Samples from collaborators originated in the United States, Italy and Spain and spanned both the acute and convalescent phases of COVID-19. Samples were obtained from the ongoing ImmuneRACE study (first 160 participants) and from 1,254 subjects provided by 6 global collaborators. Where available, HLA class I and class II types were taken from metadata supplied by the sample provider and were not determined by assay-based typing. A de-identified subject ID, COVID-19 status, age in years and sex were almost always included in the sample metadata. The repertoires were released in a freely available public database meant as a resource for research on the immune response to SARS-CoV-2. The material from the prospective study consisted of cDNA or gDNA derived from T cells, B-cell-depleted T cells, or PBMCs. Deeply sampled blood TCRbeta repertoires from subjects exposed to, actively infected with, or recovered from COVID-19 were included in the dataset.

Enrolling through a virtual design, the prospective study's participants ranged in age from roughly 18 to 95 years and lived across roughly 23 United States geographic areas. In the prospective study, cohorts were assigned on the basis of participant-reported clinical history obtained from a screening survey and a study questionnaire. Each participant in the prospective study had whole blood, serum and a nasopharyngeal or oropharyngeal swab collected by mobile phlebotomists. Additional blood draws and questionnaires over an approximately two-month period could optionally be provided by prospective study participants. Before DNA extraction, prospective study blood samples were shipped either frozen or at room temperature. The germline V and J ends show losses of 5 bases and 4 bases respectively, and no gene match explains 4 bases of the junction. The germline V gene supplies CDR1 SQVTM and CDR2 ANQGSEA. The CDR3 runs 13 residues from the cysteine to the phenylalanine. Just CDR3 DNA is preserved here, 39 bases in frame from base 1.

TCRbeta CDR3 regions were amplified from genomic DNA using the immunoSEQ Assay, a bias-controlled multiplex PCR. The paper's data handling went like this. Within the assay, amplification of reference gene primers was used to estimate how many nucleated cells each sample contained. Sequence reads were collapsed and filtered to measure the absolute abundance of every unique TCRbeta CDR3 rearrangement. For each sample, productive Simpson clonality was calculated as the square root of Simpson's diversity index over productive rearrangements. TCRdb took this table from immuneACCESS and kept in-frame rearrangements with V and J called. Such tables lack part of the clones; where checked against another copy, unresolved V genes explain under half of the gap, and the rest is unexplained. Clonal size and the V and J genes are those of that table, whereas D and trimming came from the DNA. The sample table records fewer than 350,000 clones; 90% of these occur just once. The top ten hold about 1.7% of the sample.

Of note for this clone: The target of this receptor is not known. No clone much larger than this one lies a single base away; base qualities are absent.

Overall study outcomes, separate from this receptor: The amount of clinical and demographic metadata varied by source and participant and was provided uncurated.

Sequenced: PBMCs or T cells enriched from blood (not recorded which). This TCR was recovered from a woman between 18 and 29 years old with acute COVID-19. The chain joins TRBV29-1 to TRBJ1-2, and 10 junctional nucleotides match TRBD1. The nucleotide sequence reads as follows: TGCAGCGTTCAGACAGGGGGCTCCTATGGCTACACCTTC. Its translation is CSVQTGGSYGYTF. With the rest looked up from the reference TRBV29-1 and TRBJ1-2 genes rather than sequenced, the full variable domain is SAVISQKPSRDICQRGTSLTIQCQVDSQVTMMFWYRQQPGQSLTLIATANQGSEATYESGFVIDKFPISRPNLTFSTLTVSNMSPEDSSIYLCSVQTGGSYGYTFGSGTRLTVV.